This T cell receptor (beta chain) was found in a study of cytomegalovirus exposure and HLA in healthy donors. Study-level findings and limits: Despite most TCR sequences being rare, some public TCRs occurred in many donors.

PCR involved 60 Vbeta and 13 Jbeta primers. Clones were read by immunoSEQ multiplex PCR, and TCRdb kept only the in-frame ones, dropping some. The table includes some 150,000 clones, 75% to 85% detected once. Of note for this clone: Its specificity is not known.

Germline CDR1 SGHTA, CDR2 FQGNSA. With 4 bases removed from V and 13 bases from J, the gap between germline ends came to 16 bases. The CDR3 covers 13 residues. This clonotype was obtained from a woman in her late teens or twenties in good health and CMV-seropositive. The sequenced sample was PBMCs. This chain uses TRBV7-2 with TRBJ1-4, with no clear D. In DNA form, the CDR3 reads TGTGCCAGCAGCTCCGACTATTCCCAGAGACTGTTTTTT. Translating gives CASSSDYSQRLFF. Looking up the rest from reference TRBV7-2 and TRBJ1-4 gives the full variable domain: GAGVSQSPSNKVTEKGKDVELRCDPISGHTALYWYRQSLGQGLEFLIYFQGNSAPDKSGLPSDRFSAERTGGSVSTLTIQRTQQEDSAVYLCASSSDYSQRLFFGSGTQLSVL.